Listed below are T cell receptor beta chains from one sample, sequenced in a study of blood T cell repertoires in COVID-19. The data were produced by immunoSEQ multiplex PCR, yet TCRdb's version contains in-frame clones alone and is incomplete. The sample consists of roughly 400,000 clones, 80% to 90% of them appearing once. The specimen was PBMCs or T cells enriched from blood (not recorded which). The receptors were gathered from a woman in her forties or fifties who had recovered from COVID-19. Each CDR3 is given with its conserved first and last residue. The order of the fields is V gene, D gene, J gene, clone size, CDR3 protein, CDR3 DNA. D genes are given only for firm matches. Only part of the rows carry a size: once, few, many, or a class if the clone is expanded.

>TRBV9|TRBD2|TRBJ2-1|.
CASSVGVAGFYSYNEQFF
TGTGCCAGCAGCGTAGGGGTAGCGGGGTTTTACTCCTACAATGAGCAGTTCTTC
>TRBV19|.|TRBJ1-5|.
CASSIGGGFNQPQHF
TGTGCCAGTAGTATCGGCGGGGGTTTTAATCAGCCCCAGCATTTT
>TRBV9|TRBD1|TRBJ2-1|once
CASSPSTGWNEQFF
TGTGCCAGCAGCCCTTCGACAGGGTGGAATGAGCAGTTCTTC
>TRBV7-2|.|TRBJ1-3|.
CASSPAGAGNTIYF
TGTGCCAGCAGCCCCGCCGGGGCTGGAAACACCATATATTTT
>TRBV7-2|TRBD1|TRBJ2-7|.
CASSLDGQGAYEQYF
TGTGCCAGCAGCTTAGACGGACAGGGGGCCTACGAGCAGTACTTC
>TRBV30|.|TRBJ1-5|.
CAWSVGAFNQPQHF
TGTGCCTGGAGTGTAGGGGCTTTTAATCAGCCCCAGCATTTT
>TRBV5-1|.|TRBJ1-2|.
CASSLAGSVYGYTF
TGCGCCAGCAGCCTGGCAGGGTCCGTATATGGCTACACCTTC
>TRBV2|.|TRBJ2-7|few
CASSELLVYNSGYEQYF
TGTGCCAGCAGTGAACTTCTTGTCTACAACAGCGGATACGAGCAGTACTTC
>TRBV11-2|.|TRBJ2-7|.
CASSLYWASYEQYF
TGTGCCAGCAGCTTATATTGGGCCTCCTACGAGCAGTACTTC
>TRBV28|.|TRBJ1-3|.
CASISGTLRGNTIYF
TGTGCCAGTATTTCCGGGACTCTTCGTGGAAACACCATATATTTT
>TRBV28|.|TRBJ2-7|.
CASSLWDSPFYEQYF
TGTGCCAGCAGTTTATGGGACAGTCCGTTCTACGAGCAGTACTTC
>TRBV29-1|TRBD1|TRBJ2-5|.
CSVEGYWTGETQYF
TGCAGCGTTGAAGGATACTGGACAGGGGAGACCCAGTACTTC
>TRBV6-4|.|TRBJ1-5|.
CATHNQPQHF
TGTGCCACCCACAATCAGCCCCAGCATTTT
>TRBV5-1|TRBD1|TRBJ2-5|.
CASSLGQGAETQYF
TGCGCCAGCAGCTTAGGACAGGGGGCCGAGACCCAGTACTTC
>TRBV27|.|TRBJ1-2|.
CASSARADYGYTF
TGTGCCAGCAGTGCGAGGGCTGACTATGGCTACACCTTC
>TRBV10-1|.|TRBJ2-1|many
CASRNRVEGEQFF
TGCGCCAGCAGGAACAGGGTTGAGGGTGAGCAGTTCTTC
>TRBV6-2/TRBV6-3|.|TRBJ2-3|.
CASSPRGTRTDTQYF
TGTGCCAGCAGTCCCCGGGGGACCCGCACAGATACGCAGTATTTT
>TRBV30|.|TRBJ1-5|.
CAWSGGDQPQHF
TGTGCCTGGAGTGGGGGGGATCAGCCCCAGCATTTT
>TRBV6-5|.|TRBJ1-2|few
CASSSGGGYTF
TGTGCCAGCAGCAGCGGGGGCGGCTACACCTTC
>TRBV2|TRBD1|TRBJ1-1|.
CASTTATGRDTEAFF
TGTGCCAGCACCACCGCGACAGGGCGAGACACTGAAGCTTTCTTT
>TRBV6-5|TRBD1|TRBJ1-5|.
CASHRDREAQPQHF
TGTGCCAGCCACCGGGACAGGGAGGCTCAGCCCCAGCATTTT
>TRBV18|.|TRBJ1-3|.
CASSPVQGVGNTIYF
TGTGCCAGCTCACCCGTCCAGGGCGTTGGAAACACCATATATTTT
>TRBV20-1|TRBD1|TRBJ2-6|few
CSASGGTGSSGANVLTF
TGCAGTGCTAGTGGGGGGACAGGGTCCTCTGGGGCCAACGTCCTGACTTTC
>TRBV5-1|TRBD2|TRBJ2-1|once
CASSFLAGNNEQFF
TGCGCCAGCAGCTTCTTAGCGGGGAACAATGAGCAGTTCTTC
>TRBV28|TRBD1|TRBJ1-1|.
CASSFRGRFVQGTEAFF
TGTGCCAGCAGTTTCAGGGGGCGCTTTGTTCAGGGCACTGAAGCTTTCTTT
>TRBV7-2|.|TRBJ2-3|.
CASSLPAGFGMSTDTQYF
TGTGCCAGCAGCTTACCGGCGGGGTTTGGGATGAGCACAGATACGCAGTATTTT
>TRBV3-1/TRBV3-2|.|TRBJ1-2|.
CASSQEAGRNYGYTF
TGTGCCAGCAGCCAAGAAGCAGGGAGGAACTATGGCTACACCTTC
>TRBV27|.|TRBJ1-2|.
CASSPYGWGGSYGYTF
TGTGCCAGCAGTCCCTATGGCTGGGGCGGGAGCTATGGCTACACCTTC
>TRBV7-6|TRBD1|TRBJ1-2|many
CASSLVPGQGAGGYTF
TGTGCCAGCAGCTTAGTCCCCGGACAGGGGGCAGGAGGCTACACCTTC
>TRBV27|TRBD1|TRBJ1-6|.
CASSLFGTGDSPLHF
TGTGCCAGCAGTTTATTCGGGACAGGGGATTCACCCCTCCACTTT
>TRBV5-1|TRBD1|TRBJ2-6|.
CASSLQGASGANVLTF
TGCGCCAGCAGCTTGCAGGGGGCTTCTGGGGCCAACGTCCTGACTTTC
>TRBV4-1|.|TRBJ1-1|.
CASSQKESLLEAFF
TGCGCCAGCAGCCAAAAAGAGTCCCTGCTTGAAGCTTTCTTT
>TRBV30|.|TRBJ1-1|.
CACRQGLIPNTEAFF
TGTGCCTGTCGCCAGGGGTTAATTCCGAACACTGAAGCTTTCTTT
>TRBV12-3/TRBV12-4|.|TRBJ2-1|.
CASSTLGVHLQFF
TGTGCCAGCAGTACGCTAGGTGTGCACTTGCAGTTCTTC
>TRBV2|.|TRBJ1-5|.
CASSETASNQPQHF
TGTGCCAGCAGTGAAACAGCTAGCAATCAGCCCCAGCATTTT
>TRBV9|TRBD1|TRBJ2-3|.
CASSETGGGTDTQYF
TGTGCCAGCAGCGAGACAGGGGGCGGCACAGATACGCAGTATTTT
>TRBV29-1|TRBD2|TRBJ2-7|.
CSVEMGEGYEQYF
TGCAGCGTTGAAATGGGGGAGGGCTACGAGCAGTACTTC
>TRBV7-6|TRBD2|TRBJ2-3|.
CASSPNGLAPADTQYF
TGTGCCAGCAGCCCCAACGGACTAGCGCCCGCAGATACGCAGTATTTT
>TRBV6-5|.|TRBJ1-5|.
CASSYREVNQPQHF
TGTGCCAGCAGCTACAGGGAGGTCAATCAGCCCCAGCATTTT
>TRBV12-3/TRBV12-4|.|TRBJ1-2|.
CASSPDSYGYTF
TGTGCCAGCAGTCCCGACAGCTATGGCTACACCTTC
>TRBV3-1/TRBV3-2|TRBD2|TRBJ2-1|once
CASSRTSGASSYNEQFF
TGTGCCAGCAGCCGGACTAGCGGGGCGAGCTCCTACAATGAGCAGTTCTTC
>TRBV19|.|TRBJ2-3|.
CASSAGLSTDTQYF
TGTGCCAGTAGTGCGGGGCTCAGCACAGATACGCAGTATTTT
>TRBV5-1|.|TRBJ1-5|.
CASSLEGLTQPQHF
TGCGCCAGCAGCTTGGAGGGGTTGACTCAGCCCCAGCATTTT
>TRBV10-3|TRBD1|TRBJ1-6|.
CAIGTDTDSPLHF
TGTGCCATCGGGACAGACACGGATTCACCCCTCCACTTT
>TRBV6-2/TRBV6-3|.|TRBJ2-3|.
CASSYLGLQYTDTQYF
TGTGCCAGCAGTTATCTTGGACTACAATACACAGATACGCAGTATTTT
>TRBV5-1|.|TRBJ1-4|.
CASSLAGPNEKLFF
TGCGCCAGCAGCTTGGCAGGGCCCAATGAAAAACTGTTTTTT
>TRBV6-2/TRBV6-3|.|TRBJ1-5|.
CASSFRGHQPQHF
TGTGCCAGCAGTTTCCGAGGCCATCAGCCCCAGCATTTT
>TRBV7-2|.|TRBJ1-2|.
CASSGGPYGYTF
TGTGCCAGCAGCGGAGGGCCCTATGGCTACACCTTC
>TRBV4-1|TRBD1|TRBJ1-1|.
CASSHVNKPATGVVAFF
TGCGCCAGCAGCCACGTCAATAAGCCCGCTACAGGGGTAGTGGCTTTCTTT
>TRBV5-4|TRBD1|TRBJ1-1|.
CASSFPTGRVGAEAFF
TGTGCCAGCAGCTTTCCGACAGGGCGAGTTGGCGCTGAAGCTTTCTTT
>TRBV7-2|TRBD1|TRBJ2-1|.
CASSLTRGQGRNEQFF
TGTGCCAGCAGCCTGACGAGGGGACAGGGTCGGAATGAGCAGTTCTTC
>TRBV5-6|TRBD1|TRBJ2-2|.
CASSLGDRGVYTGELFF
TGTGCCAGCAGCTTGGGGGACAGGGGAGTGTACACCGGGGAGCTGTTTTTT